This is a list of T cell receptor beta chains from one sample in a study of shared clonotypes between healthy human individuals. TCRdb keeps only in-frame clones here, not all; method: immunoSEQ multiplex PCR. This sample has over a million clones, with around 76% found just once. The specimen was memory CD4+ T cells sorted from blood. These receptor sequences come from a man in his late teens or twenties in good health. The CDR3 runs from the conserved cysteine through the conserved F or W. A D gene is named only where the DNA matches it firmly. Part of the rows lack a size; the others show once, few, many or a class for expanded clones.

>-|-|TRBJ2-7|TRBV6-5
CATSEGPTSYEQYF
TGTGCCACCTCAGAAGGCCCTACGTCATACGAGCAGTACTTC
>-|-|TRBJ2-7|TRBV30
CAWRPTGGLVYEQYF
TGTGCCTGGAGGCCGACAGGGGGACTAGTGTACGAGCAGTACTTC
>-|-|TRBJ2-7|TRBV18
CASSPKNYEQYF
TGTGCCAGCTCACCAAAGAACTACGAGCAGTACTTC
>-|-|TRBJ1-5|TRBV5-1
CASSLDGGASSNQPQHF
TGCGCCAGCAGCTTGGATGGGGGGGCTTCGAGCAATCAGCCCCAGCATTTT
>-|-|TRBJ2-1|TRBV18
CASSPHRDPNEQFF
TGTGCCAGCTCACCACACCGGGACCCCAATGAGCAGTTCTTC
>-|TRBD1|TRBJ2-5|TRBV5-1
CASSGLPGQGAETQYF
TGCGCCAGCAGCGGATTACCGGGACAGGGTGCGGAGACCCAGTACTTC
>-|TRBD1|TRBJ1-1|TRBV27
CASSFRGGQSYRF
TGTGCCAGCAGTTTTAGAGGGGGACAGAGCTACCGCTTT
>-|TRBD1|TRBJ2-7|TRBV5-1
CASSFQGTGAYEQYF
TGCGCCAGCAGCTTCCAGGGGACAGGGGCATACGAGCAGTACTTC
>-|-|TRBJ2-7|TRBV9
CASSVGTGNEQYF
TGTGCCAGCAGCGTAGGAACAGGGAACGAGCAGTACTTC
>-|-|TRBJ2-2|TRBV27
CASSLSFRGAGELFF
TGTGCCAGCAGCCTATCCTTCAGGGGCGCCGGGGAGCTGTTTTTT
>-|TRBD2|TRBJ2-7|TRBV5-4
CASSLSGVYEQYF
TGTGCCAGCAGCTTGAGCGGGGTCTACGAGCAGTACTTC
>-|-|TRBJ1-5|TRBV7-6
CASSLDGNNQPQHF
TGTGCCAGCAGCCTCGACGGAAACAATCAGCCCCAGCATTTT
>few|TRBD1|TRBJ2-5|TRBV5-6
CASSRTAGGRETQYF
TGTGCCAGCAGCAGAACAGCAGGGGGCCGAGAGACCCAGTACTTC
>-|-|TRBJ2-5|TRBV27
CASRSGYQETQYF
TGTGCCAGCAGGAGCGGGTACCAAGAGACCCAGTACTTC
>-|TRBD2|TRBJ2-5|TRBV30
CAWSVPLGGVTQYF
TGTGCCTGGAGTGTACCCCTTGGGGGGGTGACCCAGTACTTC
>-|-|TRBJ2-6|TRBV7-9
CASSVISPLSGANVLTF
TGTGCCAGCAGCGTTATAAGTCCGCTCTCCGGGGCCAACGTCCTGACTTTC
>few|-|TRBJ1-5|TRBV28
CASRHSNQPQHF
TGTGCCAGCAGACATAGCAATCAGCCCCAGCATTTT
>-|TRBD1|TRBJ2-6|TRBV18
CASSPGTGATGANVLTF
TGTGCCAGCTCACCCGGGACAGGGGCTACCGGGGCCAACGTCCTGACTTTC
>-|-|TRBJ2-1|TRBV20-1
CSARPSMMQFF
TGCAGTGCTAGACCCTCAATGATGCAGTTCTTC
>-|-|TRBJ1-6|TRBV18
CASSGTAPAESPLHF
TGTGCCAGCTCTGGAACAGCCCCCGCGGAGTCACCCCTCCACTTT
>-|TRBD2|TRBJ2-3|TRBV2
CASRLAGVADTQYF
TGTGCCAGCAGACTAGCGGGAGTCGCAGATACGCAGTATTTT
>-|TRBD1|TRBJ2-7|TRBV7-2
CASSLTQGAGSYEQYF
TGTGCCAGCAGCTTAACCCAGGGGGCCGGATCCTACGAGCAGTACTTC